The entry below describes one TCR beta chain. Its antigen is currently unknown. These data come from a study of T cell responses to AZD1222 COVID-19 vaccine. Overall study results and limits: Females made up more of the donors, who were largely white British, and clonal diversity may have come out too low. The repertoires were collected only after the peak T cell response. There were vaccine-associated CD4 TCRs across spike, dominant at 160-218 and 743-854. Unmutated regions of variants are reportedly targeted by nearly half of spike-specific TCRs.

Germline CDR1 SGHVS, CDR2 FQNEAQ. The germline V and J ends were trimmed by 1 base and 3 bases, with 9 bases remaining between them. The CDR3 covers 14 residues. Sequencing used immunoSEQ multiplex PCR; TCRdb keeps in-frame clones, though not all of them. The table has 85,000 to 100,000 clones, 85% to 90% seen once. This sequence was found in an adult who received the AZD1222 COVID-19 vaccine. Sequencing was performed on peripheral blood, taken 28 days after the second AZD1222 dose. The V and J genes are TRBV7-8 and TRBJ1-1; D remains ambiguous. The chain's CDR3 is CASSLERLDTEAFF. For the CDR3, the DNA is TGTGCCAGCAGCTTAGAAAGGTTGGACACTGAAGCTTTCTTT.